Included here is one T cell receptor beta chain sequence, with context. It has no known antigen specificity. Nothing much larger sits one base from this clone, and base qualities are not available. The sample belongs to a study of T cell responses to AZD1222 COVID-19 vaccine (dated by TCRdb to the early 2020s). In terms of the full investigation: TCR sequencing was performed for about 240 trial participants, of whom around 210 were given two doses of AZD1222 and 26 were given two doses of MenACWY control vaccine. Trial participants were enrolled by age into subgroups of 18-55, 56-69 and 70-plus years, and roughly 150, 30 and 60 TCR-sequenced participants, respectively, were included in these subgroups. Overall results and qualifications from the work: After two AZD1222 doses, spike-specific TCR breadth and depth were significantly higher than at day 0 and than in MenACWY recipients. Most participants were white British and females outnumbered males, and the authors suggested that clonal diversity may have been underestimated. The 56-69-year group was small, and its depth increase did not reach significance, likely because of low power. The vaccine-associated CD4 TCRs covered the entire spike protein, and the dominant responses fell in regions 160-218 and 743-854. Conclusions about previously exposed vaccinees are limited because only a handful of AZD1222 recipients were SARS-CoV-2 seropositive at baseline. No day 14 peak-response samples were available, so repertoires were characterized only after the peak T cell response. Epitopes outside the regions mutated in the B.1.351 and B.1.1.7 variants were reportedly recognized by nearly half of the unique spike-specific TCRs.

The CDR3 regions of human TCRbeta chains were analyzed by immunosequencing. The published analysis was carried out like this. Repertoire TCRs were checked for matches against a reference library of SARS-CoV-2-specific TCRs that had been generated using the MIRA antigen-specificity platform. Breadth meant the fraction of unique TCRs that were SARS-CoV-2-associated, whereas depth meant the fraction of total T cells that were SARS-CoV-2-associated. Using the MIRA data, each spike-specific TCR was assigned both to the spike region to which the TCR was reactive and to a CD4 or CD8 class. Log10-transformed breadth and depth values were compared by one-way ANOVA with Sidak's multiple comparisons tests. The immuneACCESS repertoire file appears here via TCRdb, limited to in-frame rearrangements. These files lack a portion of the clones; in checked studies, under half of the deficit traces to unresolved V genes, and the cause of the others is not known. The D gene and trimming were derived from the DNA, and the V and J assignments and clone size from that table. Here the sample has about 150,000 clones; roughly 90% occur a single time. Approximately 5.1% of the sample is in the top ten clones.

This specimen's time point label, interpreted: baseline before first vaccination. The meaning of the sample's treatment or condition label: meningococcal conjugate vaccine given as trial control. Samples from vaccinated people were obtained from the UK trials COV001 and COV002, which included a single-blind randomized controlled phase 2/3 trial of AZD1222 (ChAdOx1 nCoV-19) in healthy adults. For TCRbeta chain sequencing, PBMC samples from trial participants were taken at day 0 and at day 28 after the second dose. The germline V gene (reference sequence) provides CDR1 SGHNT and CDR2 YYREEE. The junction carries 12 bases between V and J, which are trimmed by 4 bases and 2 bases respectively. The CDR3 numbers 14 residues from cysteine through phenylalanine. Only CDR3 DNA remains: 42 bases, in frame from the first base.

The source is an adult in good health. This chain joins TRBV5-4 to TRBJ2-5; the D match is possibly TRBD1 or TRBD2, with 5 bases aligned in each. Sequencing was performed on peripheral blood, taken on day 0 of MenACWY control vaccination. The CDR3 in this case is CASSSPGRQETQYF. The nucleotide sequence is given as TGTGCCAGCAGCAGTCCGGGACGGCAAGAGACCCAGTACTTC.